This T cell receptor beta chain was identified in a study of cytomegalovirus exposure and HLA in healthy donors. The ends were cut back, 5 bases at V and 6 bases at J, with 19 bases in the middle. Germline CDR1 and CDR2: LNHDA and SQIVND (reference sequence). The CDR3 runs 16 residues. The study ran its PCR with 60 Vbeta and 13 Jbeta primers. Original processing notes: A later analysis counted approximately 88 million unique TCR beta chains, around 10 million shared. TCRdb's copy holds only in-frame clones and misses some; the assay was immunoSEQ multiplex PCR. V, J and clone size are those of that table, while D and trimming were read from the DNA. Of approximately 110,000 clones in the sample, roughly 68% were seen once.

The rearrangement joins TRBV19 to TRBJ1-4; TRBD1 might be the D (5 bases). The sequenced sample consisted of PBMCs. The clonotype comes from a woman aged 45 to 65 in good health and CMV-seropositive. CDR3 bases: TGTGCCAGTAGTCTCCCCCACAGCCGGGACTATGAAAAACTGTTTTTT. It encodes CASSLPHSRDYEKLFF.